This paragraph covers one T cell receptor (beta chain) sequence. Losses at the gene ends were 4 bases for V and 1 base for J; bases not matched to a gene: 3. The CDR3 sequence is 14 residues long. The germline V gene encodes CDR1 GTSNPN and CDR2 SVGIG (reference sequence). These data belong to a study of blood T cell repertoires in COVID-19. At the level of the study: Material from acute and convalescent COVID-19 was sourced from the United States, Italy and Spain. PBMCs, B-cell-depleted T cells, or T cells were the source of the cDNA or gDNA that made up the material.

Original processing notes: The authors estimated nucleated cell counts from reference gene primer amplification. The table came from immunoSEQ multiplex PCR; TCRdb's copy has only in-frame clones and leaves some out. V, J and clone size are those of that table, while D and trimming were read from the DNA. The data contain tens of thousands of clones, about four fifths of them singletons. Sequences were obtained from peripheral blood. The V call is TRBV30, the J call TRBJ1-4; TRBD1 aligns across 7 bases. This clonotype was obtained from a man between 65 and 85 years old with COVID-19, enrolled during active disease. The CDR3 here is CAWNQGVTNEKLFF. The CDR3 DNA follows: TGTGCCTGGAATCAGGGGGTAACTAATGAAAAACTGTTTTTT.